These T cell receptor beta chains were read from a single sample in a study of blood T cell repertoires in COVID-19. The method was immunoSEQ multiplex PCR; TCRdb's version includes in-frame clones alone and lacks a portion of them. The sample contains about 350,000 clones, 87% of which appear only once. The specimen was peripheral blood. The receptors stem from a woman aged 45-65 years with COVID-19, enrolled during active disease. Each CDR3 is given without its conserved first and last residue. Fields, in order: V gene, CDR3 length, J gene, CDR3 protein.

>TRBV6-5|14|TRBJ2-1
ASSSNPGSGYNEQF
>TRBV11-3|13|TRBJ1-1
ASSSKTGVNTEAF
>TRBV10-2|13|TRBJ2-1
ASSLTSPEYNEQF
>TRBV5-8|14|TRBJ1-3
ASIDLRGTKGNTIY
>TRBV27|13|TRBJ2-7
ASRGPWTGAYEQY
>TRBV6-5|12|TRBJ2-3
ASSPGVGTDTQY
>TRBV7-2|14|TRBJ1-5
ASSLSYGYSNQPQH
>TRBV29-1|13|TRBJ2-7
SVEGSGTGRSEQY
>TRBV9|11|TRBJ2-2
ASSGHRAGELF
>TRBV7-3|15|TRBJ2-1
ASSPAMAGGAYNEQF
>TRBV30|9|TRBJ1-1
AWSLSREAF
>TRBV30|14|TRBJ2-2
AWSVSTSVYTGELF
>TRBV6-2/TRBV6-3|14|TRBJ2-3
ASSYLGGRGTDTQY
>TRBV10-3|12|TRBJ2-1
AISATTSANEQF
>TRBV27|17|TRBJ2-2
ASSLKGTSGSGDTGELF
>TRBV6-5|12|TRBJ2-3
ASSLRGNTDTQY
>TRBV19|13|TRBJ2-1
ASSYLSGPWDEQF
>TRBV30|11|TRBJ1-2
AWSVQAHYGYT
>TRBV7-9|14|TRBJ1-4
ASSFDPGQGTLKLF
>TRBV9|13|TRBJ2-7
ASSVGSGITYEQY
>TRBV3-1/TRBV3-2|13|TRBJ2-3
ASSQDLTGADTQY
>TRBV29-1|12|TRBJ2-7
SARLAGHLYEQY
>TRBV10-2|11|TRBJ2-4
ASTDGSGNIQY
>TRBV6-2/TRBV6-3|14|TRBJ2-6
ASSSSGIPGANVLT
>TRBV30|15|TRBJ1-4
AWRTPGRGLLREKLF
>TRBV29-1|12|TRBJ1-1
SVEAQGRNTEAF
>TRBV4-3|13|TRBJ2-3
ASSQGTGSTDTQY
>TRBV18|12|TRBJ1-1
ASSPGRVNTEAF
>TRBV28|11|TRBJ1-2
ALRGGPRYGYT
>TRBV21-1|16|TRBJ1-5
ASSLHPGASLDNQPQH
>TRBV7-2|12|TRBJ2-3
ASSLHRGRDTQY
>TRBV4-2|13|TRBJ2-7
ASSTAAVVSYEQY
>TRBV11-2|13|TRBJ2-7
ASSLFIGQGYEQY
>TRBV10-3|13|TRBJ2-7
AISDPGTGGYEQY
>TRBV11-3|12|TRBJ2-7
ASSLRQGANEQY
>TRBV5-1|13|TRBJ1-1
ASSFEGGRVTEAF
>TRBV3-1/TRBV3-2|11|TRBJ2-1
ASSQEEAGKQF
>TRBV24-1|11|TRBJ1-5
ATSEAGEQPQH
>TRBV18|12|TRBJ2-7
ATKWGTGSYEQY
>TRBV27|16|TRBJ2-7
ASSLSAGLAGGRYEQY
>TRBV19|11|TRBJ2-3
ASSTTGTDTQY
>TRBV6-5|13|TRBJ2-1
ASRSGRYAYNEQF
>TRBV5-6|13|TRBJ2-3
ASSSRTGGTDTQY
>TRBV4-2|14|TRBJ1-4
ASSQDGTSTNEKLF
>TRBV5-4|13|TRBJ2-5
ASSFGLADQETQY
>TRBV3-1/TRBV3-2|12|TRBJ1-4
ASSRQGPAEKLF
>TRBV7-9|15|TRBJ2-1
ASSLGLTSGRDNEQF
>TRBV5-6|13|TRBJ2-5
ASSLLAGQGATQY